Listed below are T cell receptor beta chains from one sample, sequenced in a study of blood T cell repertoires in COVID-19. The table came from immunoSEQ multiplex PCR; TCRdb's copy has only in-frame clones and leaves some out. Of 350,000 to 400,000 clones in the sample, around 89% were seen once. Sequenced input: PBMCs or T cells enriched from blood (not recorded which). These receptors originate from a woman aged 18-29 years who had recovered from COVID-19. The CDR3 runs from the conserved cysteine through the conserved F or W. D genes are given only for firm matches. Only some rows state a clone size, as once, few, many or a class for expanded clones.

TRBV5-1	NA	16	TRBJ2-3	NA	CASSPISGLSTDTQYF	TGCGCCAGCAGCCCAATTTCGGGACTCTCCACAGATACGCAGTATTTT
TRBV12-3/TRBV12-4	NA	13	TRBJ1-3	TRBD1	CASRRDRVDTIYF	TGTGCCAGCAGGCGGGACAGGGTGGACACCATATATTTT
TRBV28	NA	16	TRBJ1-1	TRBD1	CASKLYWTGRDTEAFF	TGTGCCAGCAAATTGTACTGGACAGGGAGAGATACTGAAGCTTTCTTT
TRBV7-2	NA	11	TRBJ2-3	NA	CASSLPGTQYF	TGTGCCAGCAGCTTACCGGGAACGCAGTATTTT
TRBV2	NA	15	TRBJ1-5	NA	CASSEQAHSNQPQHF	TGTGCCAGCAGTGAACAGGCCCATAGCAATCAGCCCCAGCATTTT
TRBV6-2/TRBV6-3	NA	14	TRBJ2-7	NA	CASSSSLISYEQYF	TGTGCCAGCAGTTCTTCCCTAATATCCTACGAGCAGTACTTC
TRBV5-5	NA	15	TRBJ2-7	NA	CASSLLGQGHGEQYF	TGTGCCAGCAGCTTGTTAGGTCAGGGGCATGGCGAGCAGTACTTC
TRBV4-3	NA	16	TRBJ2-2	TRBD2	CASSQDAGGRTGELFF	TGCGCCAGCAGCCAAGACGCGGGGGGACGGACCGGGGAGCTGTTTTTT
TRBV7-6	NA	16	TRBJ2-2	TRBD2	CASSLQAGVVGGELFF	TGTGCCAGCAGCTTGCAGGCGGGGGTGGTTGGCGGGGAGCTGTTTTTT
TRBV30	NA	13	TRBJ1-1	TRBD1	CAWSQGENTEAFF	TGTGCCTGGAGTCAGGGGGAGAACACTGAAGCTTTCTTT
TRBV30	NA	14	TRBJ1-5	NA	CAWTLKGGGQPQHF	TGTGCCTGGACCCTCAAGGGGGGGGGTCAGCCCCAGCATTTT
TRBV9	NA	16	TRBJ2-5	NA	CASSVRGIPGQETQYF	TGTGCCAGCAGCGTAAGAGGCATCCCGGGCCAAGAGACCCAGTACTTC
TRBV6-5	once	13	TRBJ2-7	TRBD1	CASIPGQGFEQYF	TGTGCCAGCATACCGGGACAGGGGTTCGAGCAGTACTTC
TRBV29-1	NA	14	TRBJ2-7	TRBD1	CSAGPDRDSYEQYF	TGCAGCGCCGGACCAGACAGGGACTCCTACGAGCAGTACTTC
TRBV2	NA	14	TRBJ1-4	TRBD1	CASRYRGNYEKLFF	TGTGCCAGCAGGTACAGGGGGAATTATGAAAAACTGTTTTTT
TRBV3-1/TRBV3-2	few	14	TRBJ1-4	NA	CASTPGSTNEKLFF	TGTGCCAGCACCCCAGGGTCAACTAATGAAAAACTGTTTTTT
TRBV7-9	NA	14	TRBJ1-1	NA	CASSPQAPNTEAFF	TGTGCCAGCAGCCCACAGGCCCCGAACACTGAAGCTTTCTTT
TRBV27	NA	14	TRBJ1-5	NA	CASSFGREGQPQHF	TGTGCCAGCAGTTTTGGCCGGGAAGGGCAGCCCCAGCATTTT
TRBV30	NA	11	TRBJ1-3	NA	CAWSAGNTIYF	TGTGCCTGGAGTGCAGGAAACACCATATATTTT
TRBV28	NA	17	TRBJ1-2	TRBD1	CASSLWGDRGRVQGYTF	TGTGCCAGCAGTTTATGGGGGGACAGGGGGCGAGTGCAAGGCTACACCTTC
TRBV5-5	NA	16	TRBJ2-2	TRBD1	CASSQPGQGVSGELFF	TGTGCCAGCAGTCAACCGGGACAGGGGGTGTCCGGGGAGCTGTTTTTT
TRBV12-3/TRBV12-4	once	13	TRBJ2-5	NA	CASTGQFKETQYF	TGTGCCAGCACCGGACAGTTTAAAGAGACCCAGTACTTC
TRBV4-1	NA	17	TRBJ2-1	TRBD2	CASSQGKLAGGFAEQFF	TGCGCCAGCAGCCAAGGGAAACTAGCGGGGGGGTTCGCTGAGCAGTTCTTC
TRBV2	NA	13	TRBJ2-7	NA	CASSADYPHEQYF	TGTGCCAGCAGTGCCGACTATCCCCACGAGCAGTACTTC
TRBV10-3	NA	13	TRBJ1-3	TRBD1	CAISETSDRETNF	TGTGCCATCAGTGAGACATCGGACAGGGAGACGAATTTT
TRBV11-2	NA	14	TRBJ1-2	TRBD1	CASSSTGVNYGYTF	TGTGCCAGCAGCTCGACAGGGGTAAACTATGGCTACACCTTC
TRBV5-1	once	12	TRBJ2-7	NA	CASGHGGYEQYF	TGCGCCAGCGGGCATGGGGGGTACGAGCAGTACTTC
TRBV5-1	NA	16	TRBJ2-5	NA	CASSEKDRGYGETQYF	TGCGCCAGCAGCGAAAAAGATAGGGGTTATGGGGAGACCCAGTACTTC
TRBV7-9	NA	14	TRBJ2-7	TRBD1	CASSFGRQGGQQYF	TGTGCCAGCAGCTTTGGGCGACAAGGGGGCCAGCAGTACTTC
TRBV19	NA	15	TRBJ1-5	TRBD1	CASSMHRGENQPQHF	TGTGCCAGTAGTATGCACAGGGGAGAGAATCAGCCCCAGCATTTT
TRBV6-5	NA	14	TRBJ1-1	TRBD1	CASSPTGRRTEAFF	TGTGCCAGCAGTCCGACAGGGCGGAGGACTGAAGCTTTCTTT
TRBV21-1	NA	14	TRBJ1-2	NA	CASTTGADNYGYTF	TGTGCCAGCACCACAGGGGCGGACAACTATGGCTACACCTTC
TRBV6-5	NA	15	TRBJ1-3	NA	CASSLRGGSGNTIYF	TGTGCCAGCAGCCTTAGAGGAGGCTCTGGAAACACCATATATTTT
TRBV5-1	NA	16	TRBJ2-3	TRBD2	CASSRLADTSTDTQYF	TGCGCCAGCAGTCGACTAGCGGATACTAGCACAGATACGCAGTATTTT
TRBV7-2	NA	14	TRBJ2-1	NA	CASRSGGKYNEQFF	TGTGCCAGCAGGAGTGGGGGGAAATACAATGAGCAGTTCTTC